This T cell receptor beta chain was recovered during a study of T cells after yellow fever vaccination (dated by TCRdb to the late 2010s). About the investigation overall: The SMART-Seq v4 Ultra Low Input RNA kit was used to prepare libraries from fractions with low cell numbers. Two healthy male donors, one aged 18 to 30 and one aged 30 to 40 years, made up the cohort. Blood samples were taken at several timepoints before and after primary and secondary immunization, and bulk PBMC replicates and cell subsets were isolated. To follow T-cell clones before and after primary and booster YFV17D yellow fever vaccination, bulk TCR alpha and beta repertoires were sequenced over time.

The sample's treatment or condition label, in plain terms: live attenuated yellow fever vaccine strain. At each blood-draw timepoint, two biological replicates of bulk PBMCs were collected. PBMCs were isolated from peripheral blood using a standard Ficoll-Paque protocol. RNA was extracted with TriZol from bulk PBMCs, CD4 and CD8 fractions, and dextramer-positive and dextramer-negative fractions. TCR cDNA was made using 5'RACE template switching, a step that added a universal primer site and unique molecular identifiers. Priming for cDNA synthesis came from both the TCR alpha and TCR beta constant segments. Two PCR steps were used to amplify libraries, with sample barcodes and sequencing adapters being added in the second step. Sequencing of libraries was done on Illumina HiSeq 2500 (2x100 bp) or NovaSeq (2x150 bp). In the source study's methods: MIGEC handled demultiplexing of reads and collapsing into UMI consensus sequences, while MiXCR performed V(D)J alignment. Clonotypes responding to the vaccine were identified with edgeR on replicate PBMC samples, with the criteria of FDR below 0.01 and a log2 fold change above 5 up to day 15. Each bulk clonotype was labeled CD4 or CD8 based on which sequenced repertoire, CD4 or CD8, contained the clonotype at higher abundance. TCRdb trimmed the raw reads at Q25, called clones with MiXCR and kept productive beta chains. Identical CDR3 protein sequences are pooled into one entry, listed with their most common genes and DNA. These V and J calls rely on TCRdb rather than the paper's analysis. This sample comprises more than 350,000 distinct CDR3 sequences, approximately 10% of them detected only once. The ten largest account for around 19% of the sample.

Study-wide findings and limitations: Because abundant contaminating clonotypes from the bulk population could be contained in FACS-sorted repertoires, computational filtering was required. Because only two donors were included in the study, the extent to which the findings can be generalized is limited. A small fraction of clonotypes appeared in both the CD4 and CD8 compartments, likely as a result of convergent recombination. Compared with the primary T-cell response, the secondary T-cell response was faster but weaker, reaching its peak on day 5 rather than on day 15. After the booster, most of the clones that had expanded following primary vaccination were detected again (around 97% of CD4 and around 88% of CD8), which suggests that memory was broadly maintained.

The CDR3 covers 14 residues, taking in both the cysteine and the phenylalanine. CDR3 DNA only is kept here, 42 bases in frame from base 1. Trimming takes 1 base from V and 9 bases from J, and the germline ends sit 13 bases apart. This clonotype was seen ten or more times. Its recognized antigen is unknown. One base away there is no much larger clone; base qualities are not given. The clonotype comes from a man between 18 and 35 years old who received the YFV17D yellow fever vaccine. Recombination joined TRBV12-3 or TRBV12-4 with TRBJ2-1; a tentative D match to TRBD1 spans 6 bases. The sample here was PBMCs, taken on the day of the first yellow fever vaccination. The CDR3 protein sequence reads: CASSLEGERGEQFF. At the DNA level, the sequence is TGTGCCAGCAGTTTAGAGGGGGAGCGTGGTGAGCAGTTCTTC.